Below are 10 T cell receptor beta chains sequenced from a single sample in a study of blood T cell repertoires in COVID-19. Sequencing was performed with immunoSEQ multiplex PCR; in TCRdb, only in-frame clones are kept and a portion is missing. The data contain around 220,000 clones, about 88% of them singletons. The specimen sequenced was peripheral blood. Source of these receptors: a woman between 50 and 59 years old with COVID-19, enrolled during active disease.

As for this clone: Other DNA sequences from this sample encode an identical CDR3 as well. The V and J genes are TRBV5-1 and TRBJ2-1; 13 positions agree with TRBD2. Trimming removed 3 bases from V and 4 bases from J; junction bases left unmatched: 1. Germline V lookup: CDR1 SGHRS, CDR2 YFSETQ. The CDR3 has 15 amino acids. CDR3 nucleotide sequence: TGCGCCAGCAGCTCGGGACTAGCGGGGTACAATGAGCAGTTCTTC. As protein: CASSSGLAGYNEQFF.

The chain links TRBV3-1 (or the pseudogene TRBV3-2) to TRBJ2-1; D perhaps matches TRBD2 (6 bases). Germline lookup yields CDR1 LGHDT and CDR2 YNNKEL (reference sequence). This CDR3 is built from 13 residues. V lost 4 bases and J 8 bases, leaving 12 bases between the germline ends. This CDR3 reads CASSLRLEYEQFF. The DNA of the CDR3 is TGTGCCAGCAGCCTCAGACTAGAGTATGAGCAGTTCTTC.

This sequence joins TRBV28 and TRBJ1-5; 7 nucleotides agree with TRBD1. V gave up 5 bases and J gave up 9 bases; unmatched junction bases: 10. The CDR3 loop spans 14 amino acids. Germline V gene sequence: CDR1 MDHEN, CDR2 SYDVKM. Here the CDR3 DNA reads TGTGCCAGCAGTCCGGGACAGATGTCCGCGCCCCAGCATTTT. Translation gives CASSPGQMSAPQHF.

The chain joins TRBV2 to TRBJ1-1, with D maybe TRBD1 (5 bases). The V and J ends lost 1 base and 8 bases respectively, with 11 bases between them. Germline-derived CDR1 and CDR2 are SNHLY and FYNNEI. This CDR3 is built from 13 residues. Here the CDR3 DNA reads TGTGCCAGCAGTGAAGATTGGGGGGTGGAAGCTTTCTTT. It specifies CASSEDWGVEAFF.

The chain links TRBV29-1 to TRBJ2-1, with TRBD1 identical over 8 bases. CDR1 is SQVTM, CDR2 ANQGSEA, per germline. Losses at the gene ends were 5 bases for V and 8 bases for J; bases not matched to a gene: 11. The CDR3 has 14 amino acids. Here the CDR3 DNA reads TGCAGCGTTCCTGGACAGGGTTCCCAGCATGAGCAGTTCTTC. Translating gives CSVPGQGSQHEQFF.

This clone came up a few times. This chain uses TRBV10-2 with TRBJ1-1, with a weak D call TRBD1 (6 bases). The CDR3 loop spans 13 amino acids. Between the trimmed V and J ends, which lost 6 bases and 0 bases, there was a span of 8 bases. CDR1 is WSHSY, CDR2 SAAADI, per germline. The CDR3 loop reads CASRDSLNTEAFF. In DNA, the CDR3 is TGCGCCAGCAGGGACAGCCTGAACACTGAAGCTTTCTTT.

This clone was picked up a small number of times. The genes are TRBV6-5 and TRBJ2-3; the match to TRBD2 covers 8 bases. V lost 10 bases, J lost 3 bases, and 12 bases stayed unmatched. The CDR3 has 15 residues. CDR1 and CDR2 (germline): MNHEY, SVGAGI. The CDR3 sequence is CATLFGGVRTDTQYF. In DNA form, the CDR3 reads TGTGCCACCCTTTTCGGGGGGGTTCGGACAGATACGCAGTATTTT.

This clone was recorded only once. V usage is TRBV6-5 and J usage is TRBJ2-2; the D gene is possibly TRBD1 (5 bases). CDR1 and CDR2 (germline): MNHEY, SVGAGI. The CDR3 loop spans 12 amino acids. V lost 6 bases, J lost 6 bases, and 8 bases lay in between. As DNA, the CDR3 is TGTGCCAGCAGCACAGGTCCCGGGGAGCTGTTTTTT. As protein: CASSTGPGELFF.

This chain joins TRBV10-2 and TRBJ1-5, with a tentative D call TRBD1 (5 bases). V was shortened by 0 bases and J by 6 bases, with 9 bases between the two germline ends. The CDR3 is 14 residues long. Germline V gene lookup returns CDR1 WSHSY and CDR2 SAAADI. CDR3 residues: CASSESRGGQPQHF. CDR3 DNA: TGCGCCAGCAGTGAGTCGAGGGGAGGTCAGCCCCAGCATTTT.

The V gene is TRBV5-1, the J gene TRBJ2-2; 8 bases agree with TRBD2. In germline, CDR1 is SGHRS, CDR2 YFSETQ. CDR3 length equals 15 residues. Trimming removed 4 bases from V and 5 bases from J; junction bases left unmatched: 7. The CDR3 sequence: CASSQTSGFTGELFF. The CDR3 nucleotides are TGCGCCAGCAGCCAAACTAGCGGTTTTACCGGGGAGCTGTTTTTT.